This T cell receptor beta chain was obtained from a study of beta chain features in type 1 diabetes. After removal of 4 bases from V and 6 bases from J, the junction contained 11 bases not matched to a gene. This CDR3 region has 15 residues. The V gene's germline CDR1 is SGHTA and CDR2 FQGTGA. With respect to this clone: As yet, its antigen is unknown.

Study-wide points: Type 1 diabetes patients showed a moderate but significant shortening of TCRB CDR3s in all four CD4+ subsets.

Reverse transcription of all isolated RNA meant that expressed TCRB transcripts were sequenced. Clones were sequenced by immunoSEQ multiplex PCR, and TCRdb holds only the in-frame ones, with some missing. The sample has under 300,000 clones; roughly 10% are singletons. The sequenced material came from naive CD4+ T cells from blood. The TCR originated in a man under 40 with type 1 diabetes. V is TRBV7-3 and J is TRBJ2-7; 8 bases align to TRBD2. CDR3 protein: CASSSRPGGPSEQYF. The CDR3 DNA sequence: TGTGCCAGCAGCTCCCGCCCGGGGGGGCCCTCCGAGCAGTACTTC.